This T cell receptor (beta chain) was identified during a study of early T cells in non-severe SARS-CoV-2 infection. TCRdb itself ran the 5' RACE reads through MiXCR, one entry per CDR3 protein. The repertoire holds approximately 71,000 distinct CDR3 sequences, with 12% as singletons. CDR1 and CDR2 from the germline V gene are SEHNR and FQNEAQ (reference sequence). Trimming took off 11 bases at V and 6 bases at J, with 11 bases between the two ends. The length of the CDR3 is 11 residues. The V call is TRBV7-9, the J call TRBJ2-1, with D hard to call. The source is an adult who was a healthcare worker with PCR-confirmed SARS-CoV-2 infection or an uninfected control (not recorded which). Input material: whole blood. CDR3 sequence: CALLGPNEQFF. In DNA form, the CDR3 reads TGTGCCCTCCTCGGCCCCAATGAGCAGTTCTTC.